The rows below give T cell receptor beta chains drawn from one sample of a study of cytomegalovirus exposure and HLA in healthy donors. This table comes from immunoSEQ multiplex PCR, and its TCRdb copy is limited to in-frame clones, with some not included. Among some 120,000 clones listed, about 80% were seen once. Source material: PBMCs. The receptors shown here come from a man aged 25-40 years in good health and CMV-seronegative. Each CDR3 is given with its conserved first and last residue. The D gene is left open where the match is weak. Size values are once, few and many counts, or a class for expanded clones, and some rows have none.

>.|TRBV10-1|TRBJ2-3|.
CASSERDTQYF
TGCGCCAGCAGTGAACGGGATACGCAGTATTTT
>.|TRBV28|TRBJ2-2|.
CASSFAGLGAGELFF
TGTGCCAGCAGTTTTGCAGGGTTGGGTGCCGGGGAGCTGTTTTTT
>.|TRBV7-8|TRBJ1-3|TRBD1
CASSLLRRGTGNTIYF
TGTGCCAGCAGCTTACTACGCAGGGGGACTGGAAACACCATATATTTT
>few|TRBV18|TRBJ2-1|TRBD2
CASSPGLAGINEQFF
TGTGCCAGCTCACCAGGCCTAGCGGGGATCAATGAGCAGTTCTTC
>.|TRBV19|TRBJ1-2|.
CASSSTGAYGYTF
TGTGCCAGTAGTTCCACAGGAGCCTATGGCTACACCTTC
>few|TRBV10-3|TRBJ2-5|TRBD1
CAIGQGAVETQYF
TGTGCCATCGGGCAGGGGGCTGTAGAGACCCAGTACTTC
>.|TRBV4-1|TRBJ2-5|TRBD2
CASSLGSSGTYQETQYF
TGCGCCAGCAGCCTGGGCTCTAGCGGGACGTACCAAGAGACCCAGTACTTC
>.|TRBV19|TRBJ2-4|TRBD1
CASSSPPGQGRKNIQYF
TGTGCCAGTAGTTCCCCCCCGGGACAGGGAAGAAAAAACATTCAGTACTTC
>.|TRBV4-1|TRBJ2-2|.
CASSHIGATNTGELFF
TGCGCCAGCAGCCACATAGGGGCCACGAACACCGGGGAGCTGTTTTTT
>.|TRBV5-1|TRBJ1-3|.
CASSLDATGNTIYF
TGCGCCAGCAGCTTGGACGCGACTGGAAACACCATATATTTT
>.|TRBV6-1|TRBJ2-7|.
CASSMDFYEQYF
TGTGCCAGCAGTATGGACTTCTACGAGCAGTACTTC